Presented here are 25 T cell receptor beta chains from one specimen sequenced in a study of T cell repertoires in cytomegalovirus infection. Their antigen targets remain unknown. MiXCR, run by TCRdb on the reads, gives a single entry per CDR3 protein. In the table there are some 310,000 distinct CDR3 sequences, roughly 25% of which are singletons. This specimen was cultured PBMCs, taken from culture after CMV antigen stimulation. Receptor source: a human donor in good health (CMV status not recorded). Some clones in this sample may be carry-over from other donors' samples.

The chain employs TRBV24-1 and TRBJ1-2; 12 positions agree with TRBD1. The CDR3 has 16 residues. Germline CDR1 reads KGHDR; CDR2 reads SFDVKD. With V trimmed by 5 bases and J by 7 bases, 10 bases remained unmatched. Written as DNA, the CDR3 is TGTGCCACCAGTGCCATTGCGGGACAGGGGGCTGGTGGCTACACCTTC. Translated: CATSAIAGQGAGGYTF.

This chain links TRBV4-2 with TRBJ2-5; 11 nucleotides align to TRBD2. Losses at the gene ends were 3 bases for V and 2 bases for J; bases not matched to a gene: 5. In germline, CDR1 is LGHNA, CDR2 YNFKEQ. This CDR3 has 16 amino acids. Written as DNA, the CDR3 is TGTGCCAGCAGCCAGTTACTAGCGGGAGTTCAAGAGACCCAGTACTTC. This encodes CASSQLLAGVQETQYF.

The chain couples TRBV6-5 to TRBJ1-2; weak D call: TRBD1 (6 bases). The CDR3 has 14 amino acids. Trimming pared 0 bases from V and 5 bases from J, leaving 10 bases between. Germline-derived CDR1 and CDR2 are MNHEY and SVGAGI. This CDR3 is CASSYSPGAYGYTF. The CDR3 DNA reads TGTGCCAGCAGTTACTCGCCGGGGGCGTATGGCTACACCTTC.

This clonotype was seen only a few times. The genes are TRBV10-3 and TRBJ1-5; perhaps TRBD1 as D (6 bases). Germline V lookup: CDR1 ENHRY, CDR2 SYGVKD. The CDR3 extends over 14 amino acids. V was trimmed by 4 bases and J by 7 bases, leaving 14 bases between them. The CDR3 nucleotides are TGTGCCATCAGTGTGGGGGGCGCAAGCCAGCCCCAGCATTTT. This encodes CAISVGGASQPQHF.

The rearrangement joins TRBV12-3 or TRBV12-4 to TRBJ1-5; perhaps TRBD1 as D (5 bases). CDR3 length: 15 amino acids. Trimming cost V 1 base and J 1 base, with 8 bases left between them. The CDR3 nucleotides are TGTGCCAGCAGTTTAGGATCAGGGAGCAATCAGCCCCAGCATTTT. This encodes CASSLGSGSNQPQHF.

In its sample, this clonotype was seen many times. The gene calls are TRBV7-9 and TRBJ1-5; no reliable D call. V lost 2 bases to trimming and J lost 1 base, with 3 bases between them. Per the germline V gene, CDR1 is SEHNR and CDR2 is FQNEAQ (reference sequence). CDR3 length: 13 residues. CDR3 in amino acids: CASSLTSNQPQHF. The DNA for the CDR3 is TGTGCCAGCAGCTTAACCAGCAATCAGCCCCAGCATTTT.

The V call is TRBV7-2, the J call TRBJ2-5; D is tentatively TRBD1 or TRBD2 (8 bases each). The length of the CDR3 is 20 residues. The germline V and J ends were trimmed by 0 bases and 1 base, with 24 bases remaining between them. Germline assignment: CDR1 SGHTA and CDR2 FQGNSA. Written as DNA, the CDR3 is TGTGCCAGCAGCTTAGCGGCCGGGACAGGTAGCGGGATTCTCCAAGAGACCCAGTACTTC. Amino acid sequence: CASSLAAGTGSGILQETQYF.

This clonotype has ten or more counts. CDR3 sequence: CASRPRLQVYEQYV. The CDR3 DNA is TGTGCCAGCAGACCCCGTTTACAGGTCTACGAGCAGTACGTC. The chain has TRBV6-2 or TRBV6-3 and TRBJ2-7, with a weak D call TRBD1 (5 bases). In germline, CDR1 is MNHEY, CDR2 SVGEGT. This CDR3 contains 14 residues. V gave up 6 bases and J gave up 3 bases, with 15 bases separating them.

This clonotype showed up many times. The J gene is TRBJ2-7, the V gene TRBV10-3; TRBD1 or TRBD2 may be the D gene (5 bases each). Between the trimmed V and J ends, which lost 5 bases and 6 bases, there was a span of 17 bases. The germline CDR1 and CDR2 sequences are ENHRY and SYGVKD. This CDR3 region has 14 residues. CDR3 nucleotides: TGTGCCATCAGTACCGGGACGGCCTCCCTCGAGCAGTACTTC. As protein: CAISTGTASLEQYF.

This clonotype came up many times. Here the CDR3 reads CASSPRGRWETQYF. The CDR3 coding sequence is TGTGCCAGCAGCCCCAGGGGACGGTGGGAGACCCAGTACTTC. J is TRBJ2-5 and V is TRBV7-2, with D perhaps TRBD1 (6 bases). CDR1 is SGHTA, CDR2 FQGNSA, per germline. CDR3 length: 14 amino acids. V was cut by 5 bases and J by 5 bases, with 15 bases left in between. Looking up the rest from reference TRBV7-2 and TRBJ2-5 gives the full variable domain: GAGVSQSPSNKVTEKGKDVELRCDPISGHTALYWYRQSLGQGLEFLIYFQGNSAPDKSGLPSDRFSAERTGGSVSTLTIQRTQQEDSAVYLCASSPRGRWETQYFGPGTRLLVL.

This clonotype was counted only a few times. J is TRBJ2-7 and V is TRBV12-3 or TRBV12-4; 10 bases match TRBD2. The J segment lost 0 bases and the V segment lost 5 bases, leaving 4 bases of the junction unmatched. The length of the CDR3 is 15 residues. The CDR3 is CASSPGLASSYEQYV. CDR3 bases: TGTGCCAGCAGTCCGGGACTAGCGTCCTCCTACGAGCAGTACGTC.

The sample holds a few counts of this clonotype. The chain recombines TRBV4-1 with TRBJ2-3; D assignment may be TRBD1 or TRBD2 (5 bases each). CDR3 length: 17 amino acids. V shed 1 base and J shed 3 bases, with 17 bases lying between them. Germline CDR1 is MGHRA and CDR2 is YSYEKL. Written as DNA, the CDR3 is TGCGCCAGCAGCCAAGCCCGACGAGTCGAGGGGACAGATACGCAGTATTTT. This gives the protein CASSQARRVEGTDTQYF.

A few counts support this clonotype. The rearrangement joins TRBV4-1 to TRBJ1-3, with TRBD1 identical over 8 bases. V shed 1 base, J shed 5 bases, and the junction held 7 bases outside the gene matches. The length of the CDR3 is 16 residues. Germline CDR1 reads MGHRA; CDR2 reads YSYEKL. Here the CDR3 reads CASSQAQGATRNTIYF. The CDR3 nucleotides are TGCGCCAGCAGCCAAGCCCAGGGGGCGACTAGAAACACCATATATTTT.

This clonotype appeared a few times. The chain joins TRBV7-2 to TRBJ2-2; 7 bases fit TRBD1. J was trimmed by 6 bases and V by 3 bases; bases with no gene match: 10. CDR3 size: 16 residues. Per germline, CDR1 SGHTA and CDR2 FQGNSA. The CDR3 reads CASSFRGGEMAGELFF. The CDR3 nucleotides are TGTGCCAGCAGCTTCAGAGGGGGCGAAATGGCCGGGGAGCTGTTTTTT.

This clonotype has just one count. V usage is TRBV12-3 or TRBV12-4 and J usage is TRBJ1-5; D unresolved. The V end lost 1 base, the J end lost 7 bases, and 2 bases lay between the germline ends. The CDR3 loop spans 11 amino acids. The CDR3 sequence is CASSLEQPQHF. CDR3 nucleotide sequence: TGTGCCAGCAGTTTAGAACAGCCCCAGCATTTT.

This clonotype was detected ten times or more. The chain recombines TRBV7-8 with TRBJ2-6, with 7 positions matching TRBD2. Germline trimming cut 3 bases from V and 1 base from J; bases unmatched to any gene: 6. The length of the CDR3 is 17 residues. Germline V gene data show CDR1 as SGHVS and CDR2 as FQNEAQ. CDR3 residues: CASSFRGGGSGANVLTF. The CDR3 DNA follows: TGTGCCAGCAGCTTTAGGGGCGGGGGTTCTGGGGCCAACGTCCTGACTTTC.

The rearrangement links TRBV4-1 to TRBJ1-2; D not certain. Trimming left V 1 base short and J 8 bases short, with 8 bases between. Germline loops: CDR1 MGHRA, CDR2 YSYEKL. The CDR3 extends over 12 amino acids. The CDR3 nucleotides read TGCGCCAGCAGCCAAGCGAACGTCGGCTACACCTTC. Translating gives CASSQANVGYTF.

The chain joins TRBV7-9 to TRBJ1-2; D gene ambiguous. Trimming took 5 bases from V and 8 from J, leaving 18 bases between them. The CDR3 has 14 amino acids. Per the germline V gene, CDR1 is SEHNR and CDR2 is FQNEAQ (reference sequence). In nucleotides, the CDR3 is TGTGCCAGCAGCGGATCGAGGTCCAAGGAGGGCTACACCTTC. This sequence encodes CASSGSRSKEGYTF.

This clonotype was recorded a few times. CDR3 protein: CASSLGISETQYF. CDR3 nucleotides: TGCGCCAGCAGCTTGGGGATATCGGAGACCCAGTACTTC. The J gene is TRBJ2-5, the V gene TRBV5-1; D gene uncertain. V lost 0 bases and J lost 5, with 8 bases in between. CDR1 and CDR2 from the germline V gene are SGHRS and YFSETQ. The CDR3 contains 13 residues. The entire variable domain, with the rest obtained from reference TRBV5-1 and TRBJ2-5, is as follows: KAGVTQTPRYLIKTRGQQVTLSCSPISGHRSVSWYQQTPGQGLQFLFEYFSETQRNKGNFPGRFSGRQFSNSRSEMNVSTLELGDSALYLCASSLGISETQYFGPGTRLLVL.

The chain joins TRBV20-1 to TRBJ2-7, with 11 nucleotides matching TRBD2. Germline CDR1 is DFQATT and CDR2 is SNEGSKA (reference sequence). This CDR3 spans 14 amino acids. V trimming: 6 bases; J trimming: 3 bases; junction bases outside the gene matches: 7. The CDR3 nucleotides are TGCAGTGCCGAGCCAACTAGCGGGAGCTACGAGCAGTACTTC. It encodes CSAEPTSGSYEQYF.

This clonotype has just a few counts. The genes are TRBV7-3 and TRBJ1-4; TRBD1 is a possible D gene (6 bases). Trimming removed 5 bases at V and 4 bases at J, with 17 bases between. The CDR3 is made up of 16 amino acids. Germline values: CDR1 SGHTA, CDR2 FQGTGA. As DNA, the CDR3 is TGTGCCAGCAGCCCCAACTTTCAGGGGATTAATGAAAAACTGTTTTTT. Translated: CASSPNFQGINEKLFF.

This clonotype is a singleton in its sample. V is TRBV4-1 and J is TRBJ1-6, with D uncertain. The V and J ends lost 0 bases and 11 bases respectively, with 8 bases between them. Per the germline V gene, CDR1 is MGHRA and CDR2 is YSYEKL. This CDR3 comprises 13 residues. Here the CDR3 DNA reads TGCGCCAGCAGCCAAGATCTAGGGACACCCCTCCACTTT. It translates to CASSQDLGTPLHF.

This rearrangement joins TRBV19 to TRBJ2-1; a possible D gene is TRBD2 (5 bases). CDR1 and CDR2 (germline): LNHDA, SQIVND (reference sequence). The CDR3 runs to 14 residues. V lost 4 bases to trimming and J lost 6 bases, with 13 bases between them. As DNA, the CDR3 is TGTGCCAGTAGTAGCGGGCGGTGGGGCAATGAGCAGTTCTTC. Translated, it gives CASSSGRWGNEQFF.

This rearrangement joins TRBV4-1 to TRBJ2-1; 8 nucleotides agree with TRBD1. CDR1 MGHRA and CDR2 YSYEKL come from the germline V gene. The J segment lost 0 bases and the V segment lost 1 base, leaving 26 bases of the junction unmatched. CDR3 size: 24 residues. The CDR3 DNA follows: TGCGCCAGCAGCCAAGTCCAGGGGGCGAGGCCGAATCCACTGGGATTTAACTCCTACAATGAGCAGTTCTTC. Protein product: CASSQVQGARPNPLGFNSYNEQFF.

This clonotype was seen a few times. V usage is TRBV12-3 or TRBV12-4 and J usage is TRBJ2-1; 7 bases fit TRBD2. The V and J ends lost 4 bases and 2 bases, in that order; junction bases with no gene match: 8. This CDR3 has 16 residues. The CDR3 here is CASSYFSGNPYNEQFF. The DNA of the CDR3 is TGTGCCAGCAGTTATTTCAGCGGGAACCCCTACAATGAGCAGTTCTTC.